Below, 11 T cell receptor beta chains from the same sample are listed, as sequenced in a study of blood T cell repertoires in COVID-19. Measured with immunoSEQ multiplex PCR; TCRdb has only the in-frame clones, and not every one. This table holds around 250,000 clones, 88% found once. Sequencing used PBMCs or T cells enriched from blood (not recorded which). The receptors derive from a middle-aged woman who had been exposed to COVID-19.

The V call is TRBV7-3, the J call TRBJ1-1, with D maybe TRBD1 (5 bases). The ends were cut back, 4 bases at V and 5 bases at J, with 11 bases in the middle. The CDR3 loop spans 13 amino acids. Looked up from germline, CDR1 is SGHTA and CDR2 is FQGTGA. CDR3 DNA: TGTGCCAGCAGCTCCACAGGATTTACTGAAGCTTTCTTT. This gives the protein CASSSTGFTEAFF.

The chain links TRBV11-2 to TRBJ2-3; D not resolved. Germline loops: CDR1 SGHAT, CDR2 FQNNGV. With 7 bases removed from V and 2 bases from J, the gap between germline ends came to 13 bases. The CDR3 totals 14 residues. The CDR3 DNA sequence: TGTGCCAGCAACGAAAACCGAGCCACAGATACGCAGTATTTT. Encoded protein: CASNENRATDTQYF.

The chain joins TRBV7-9 to TRBJ1-1; a weak D match, TRBD1 (5 bases). The CDR3 spans 15 residues. Germline values: CDR1 SEHNR, CDR2 FQNEAQ (reference sequence). V lost 1 base and J lost 4, with 13 bases in between. The CDR3 sequence is CASSLGGGGSTEAFF. The CDR3 DNA sequence: TGTGCCAGCAGCTTAGGAGGCGGGGGGAGCACTGAAGCTTTCTTT. The full variable domain, its missing parts supplied by reference TRBV7-9 and TRBJ1-1, is DTGVSQNPRHKITKRGQNVTFRCDPISEHNRLYWYRQTLGQGPEFLTYFQNEAQLEKSRLLSDRFSAERPKGSFSTLEIQRTEQGDSAMYLCASSLGGGGSTEAFFGQGTRLTVV.

This clone was picked up a small number of times. This chain uses TRBV10-1 with TRBJ2-7, with 9 nucleotides matching TRBD1. The germline CDR1 and CDR2 sequences are WNHNN and SYGVQD (reference sequence). V lost 6 bases, J lost 5 bases, and 11 bases stayed unmatched. CDR3 length: 15 residues. CDR3 coding DNA: TGCGCCAGCAGAAAGACCGGGACAGGGACCAACGAGCAGTACGTC. It specifies CASRKTGTGTNEQYV.

This clone was observed a single time. The chain has TRBV4-1 and TRBJ2-2; tentative D call: TRBD2 (5 bases). Germline values: CDR1 MGHRA, CDR2 YSYEKL. Trimming took off 3 bases at V and 7 bases at J, with 12 bases between the two ends. The CDR3 consists of 14 residues. CDR3 amino acids: CASSHPGISGELFF. CDR3 bases: TGCGCCAGCAGCCATCCGGGGATTAGCGGGGAGCTGTTTTTT.

This chain connects TRBV15 to TRBJ2-5; TRBD2 might be the D (6 bases). The length of the CDR3 is 15 residues. Trimming shortened V by 0 bases and J by 3 bases, and 11 bases separated the two germline ends. From germline, CDR1 is LNHNV and CDR2 YYDKDF (reference sequence). This CDR3 is CATSRDYGGKETQYF. The CDR3 DNA sequence: TGTGCCACCAGCAGAGATTACGGCGGGAAAGAGACCCAGTACTTC.

The chain uses TRBV19 and TRBJ1-1; no clear D gene. Trimming removed 7 bases at V and 2 bases at J, with 20 bases between. The V gene's germline CDR1 is LNHDA and CDR2 SQIVND (reference sequence). The length of the CDR3 is 16 residues. The CDR3 DNA reads as TGTGCCAGTAAGAGGGTTCAACCACCTCGAAACACTGAAGCTTTCTTT. It is translated as CASKRVQPPRNTEAFF.

This clone appeared a single time. The chain is built from TRBV19 and TRBJ1-1, with D possibly being TRBD1 (5 bases). V dropped 3 bases and J dropped 0 bases, with 8 bases sitting between them. Germline CDR1 and CDR2: LNHDA and SQIVND (reference sequence). This CDR3 comprises 14 residues. The chain's CDR3 is CASSMWGMNTEAFF. The CDR3 region has the DNA TGTGCCAGTAGTATGTGGGGCATGAACACTGAAGCTTTCTTT.

The chain has TRBV12-5 and TRBJ2-2, with TRBD1 identical over 7 bases. J was trimmed by 2 bases and V by 5 bases; bases with no gene match: 5. Germline lookup yields CDR1 LGHNT and CDR2 FRNRAP. There are 15 residues in the CDR3. This chain's CDR3 is CASGRGQINTGELFF. As DNA, the CDR3 is TGTGCTAGTGGTAGGGGACAGATCAACACCGGGGAGCTGTTTTTT.

This clone was seen just once. CDR3 coding DNA: TGTGCCAGCAGCTTAGGGTCTAGCGGCCCCTACAATGAGCAGTTCTTC. This gives the protein CASSLGSSGPYNEQFF. The chain is built from TRBV7-7 and TRBJ2-1; 7 bases are a match to TRBD2. This CDR3 is 16 amino acids long. The germline V gene has CDR1 SSHAT and CDR2 FNYEAQ (reference sequence). Losses at the gene ends were 1 base for V and 2 bases for J; bases not matched to a gene: 5.

The rearrangement joins TRBV7-2 to TRBJ1-2; 9 bases agree with TRBD1. The CDR3 has 14 residues. V was clipped by 4 bases and J by 7 bases; unmatched bases: 7. Germline V gene data show CDR1 as SGHTA and CDR2 as FQGNSA. Here the CDR3 reads CASSYGTGTGGYTF. The CDR3 nucleotides read TGTGCCAGCAGCTACGGGACAGGGACTGGTGGCTACACCTTC.